The T cell receptor (beta chain) described here comes from a study of blood T cell repertoires in COVID-19. Overall study context: The United States, Italy and Spain were the sources of the acute and convalescent COVID-19 samples.

The germline V and J ends were trimmed by 2 bases and 11 bases, with 22 bases remaining between them. The CDR3 totals 15 residues. Looked up from germline, CDR1 is SGHRS and CDR2 is YFSETQ. Participants had their cohort set by participant-reported clinical history. The table came from immunoSEQ multiplex PCR; TCRdb's copy has only in-frame clones and leaves some out. The table lists 300,000 to 450,000 clones, more than 80% of them singletons, with 1% in the top ten. The specimen was PBMCs or T cells enriched from blood (not recorded which). The clonotype originates from a young man who had recovered from COVID-19. The chain employs TRBV5-1 and TRBJ1-1; weak D call: TRBD1 (6 bases). CDR3 DNA sequence: TGCGCCAGCAGCTTACTAACAACGACTACAGGGTTGGCTTTCTTT. It encodes CASSLLTTTTGLAFF.